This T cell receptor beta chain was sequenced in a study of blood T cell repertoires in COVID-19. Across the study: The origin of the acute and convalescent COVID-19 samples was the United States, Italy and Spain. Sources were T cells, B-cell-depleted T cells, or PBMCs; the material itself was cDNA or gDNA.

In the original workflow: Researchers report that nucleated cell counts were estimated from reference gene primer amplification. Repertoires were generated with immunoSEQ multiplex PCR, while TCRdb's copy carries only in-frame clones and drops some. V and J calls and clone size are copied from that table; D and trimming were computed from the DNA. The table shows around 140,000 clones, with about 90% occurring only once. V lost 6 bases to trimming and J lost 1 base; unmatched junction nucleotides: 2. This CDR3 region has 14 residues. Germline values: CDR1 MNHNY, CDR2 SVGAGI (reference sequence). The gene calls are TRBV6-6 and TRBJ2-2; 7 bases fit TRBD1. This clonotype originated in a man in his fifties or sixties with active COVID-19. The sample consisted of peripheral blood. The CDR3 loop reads CASRGTENTGELFF. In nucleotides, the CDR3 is TGTGCCAGCAGGGGGACAGAGAACACCGGGGAGCTGTTTTTT.